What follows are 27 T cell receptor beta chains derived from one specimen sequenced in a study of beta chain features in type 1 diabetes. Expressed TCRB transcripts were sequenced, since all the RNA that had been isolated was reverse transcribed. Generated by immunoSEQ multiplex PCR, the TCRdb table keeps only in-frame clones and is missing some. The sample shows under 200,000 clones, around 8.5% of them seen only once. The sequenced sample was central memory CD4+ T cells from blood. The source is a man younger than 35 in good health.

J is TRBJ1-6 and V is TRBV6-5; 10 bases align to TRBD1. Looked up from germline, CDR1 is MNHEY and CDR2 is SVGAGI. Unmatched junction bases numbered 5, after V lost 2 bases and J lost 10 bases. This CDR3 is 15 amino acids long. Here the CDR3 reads CASSYAGTGVSPLHF. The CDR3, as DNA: TGTGCCAGCAGTTACGCCGGGACAGGGGTCTCACCCCTCCACTTT.

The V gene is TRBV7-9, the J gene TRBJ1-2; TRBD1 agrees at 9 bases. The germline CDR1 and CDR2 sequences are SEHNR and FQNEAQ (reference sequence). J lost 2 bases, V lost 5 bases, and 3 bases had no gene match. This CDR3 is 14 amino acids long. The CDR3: CASSGDRENYGYTF. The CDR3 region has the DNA TGTGCCAGCAGCGGGGACAGGGAGAACTATGGCTACACCTTC.

The CDR3 nucleotides are TGTGCCAGCAGTTTATCGTCGGGGGGTAGGACTGAAGCTTTCTTT. As protein: CASSLSSGGRTEAFF. The chain uses TRBV27 and TRBJ1-1, with D possibly TRBD1 on 5 matching bases. The length of the CDR3 is 15 residues. Deletions cut 0 bases from V and 5 bases from J, with 13 bases between. Germline-derived CDR1 and CDR2 are MNHEY and SMNVEV (reference sequence).

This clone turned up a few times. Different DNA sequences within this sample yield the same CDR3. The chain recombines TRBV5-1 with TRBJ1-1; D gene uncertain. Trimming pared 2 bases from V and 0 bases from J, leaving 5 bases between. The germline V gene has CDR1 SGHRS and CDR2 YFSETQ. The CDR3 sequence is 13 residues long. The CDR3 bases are TGCGCCAGCAGCTTAACAGTGAACACTGAAGCTTTCTTT. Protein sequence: CASSLTVNTEAFF. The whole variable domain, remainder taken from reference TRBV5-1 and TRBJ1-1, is KAGVTQTPRYLIKTRGQQVTLSCSPISGHRSVSWYQQTPGQGLQFLFEYFSETQRNKGNFPGRFSGRQFSNSRSEMNVSTLELGDSALYLCASSLTVNTEAFFGQGTRLTVV.

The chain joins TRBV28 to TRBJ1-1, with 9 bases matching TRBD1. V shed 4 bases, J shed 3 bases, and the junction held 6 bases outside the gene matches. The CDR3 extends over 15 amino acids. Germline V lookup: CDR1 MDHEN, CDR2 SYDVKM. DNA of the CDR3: TGTGCCAGCAGTTCTTGGACAGGGGAGGACACTGAAGCTTTCTTT. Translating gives CASSSWTGEDTEAFF.

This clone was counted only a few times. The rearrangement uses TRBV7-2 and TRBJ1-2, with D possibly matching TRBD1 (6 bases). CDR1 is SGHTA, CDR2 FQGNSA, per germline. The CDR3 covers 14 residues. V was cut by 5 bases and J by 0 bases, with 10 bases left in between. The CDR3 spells CASSPPGANYGYTF. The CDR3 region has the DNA TGTGCCAGCAGCCCCCCAGGGGCTAACTATGGCTACACCTTC.

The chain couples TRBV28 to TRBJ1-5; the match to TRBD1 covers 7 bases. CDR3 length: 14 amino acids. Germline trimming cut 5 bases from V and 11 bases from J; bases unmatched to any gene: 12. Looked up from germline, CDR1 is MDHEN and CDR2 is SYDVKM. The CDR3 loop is CASSPGQLISSQHF. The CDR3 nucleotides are TGTGCCAGCAGTCCGGGACAGCTGATCTCGTCCCAGCATTTT.

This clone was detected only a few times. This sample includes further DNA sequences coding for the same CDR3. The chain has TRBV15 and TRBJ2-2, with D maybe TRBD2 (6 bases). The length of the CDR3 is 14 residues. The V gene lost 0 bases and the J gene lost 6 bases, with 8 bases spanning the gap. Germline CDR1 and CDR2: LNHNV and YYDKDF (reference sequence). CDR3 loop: CATSRDWEAGELFF. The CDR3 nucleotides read TGTGCCACCAGCAGAGATTGGGAGGCCGGGGAGCTGTTTTTT.

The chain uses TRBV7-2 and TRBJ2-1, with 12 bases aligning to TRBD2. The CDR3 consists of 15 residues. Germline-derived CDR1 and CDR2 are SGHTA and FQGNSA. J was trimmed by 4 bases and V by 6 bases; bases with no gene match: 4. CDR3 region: CASSSGLAGYNEQFF. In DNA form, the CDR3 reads TGTGCCAGCAGTTCAGGACTAGCGGGATACAATGAGCAGTTCTTC.

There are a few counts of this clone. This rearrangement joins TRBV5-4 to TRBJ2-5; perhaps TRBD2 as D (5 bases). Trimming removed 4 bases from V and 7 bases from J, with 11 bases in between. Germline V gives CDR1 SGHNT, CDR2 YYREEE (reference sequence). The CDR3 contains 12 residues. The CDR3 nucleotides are TGTGCCAGCAGCCCCCCAGAGGGGACCCAGTACTTC. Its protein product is CASSPPEGTQYF.

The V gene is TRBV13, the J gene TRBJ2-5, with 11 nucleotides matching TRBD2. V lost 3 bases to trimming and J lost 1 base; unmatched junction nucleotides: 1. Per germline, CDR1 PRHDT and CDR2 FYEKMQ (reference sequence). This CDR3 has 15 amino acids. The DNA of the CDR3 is TGTGCCAGCAGCTTTAGCGGGGGGGGCCAAGAGACCCAGTACTTC. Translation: CASSFSGGGQETQYF.

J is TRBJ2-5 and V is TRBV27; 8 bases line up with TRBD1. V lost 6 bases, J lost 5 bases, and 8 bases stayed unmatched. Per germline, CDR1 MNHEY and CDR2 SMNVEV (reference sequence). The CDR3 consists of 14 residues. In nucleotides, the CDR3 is TGTGCCAGCAGAAGGACAGGGAATGGGGAGACCCAGTACTTC. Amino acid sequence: CASRRTGNGETQYF.

CDR3: CAGTGGKNSPLHF. Here the CDR3 DNA reads TGTGCCGGGACAGGGGGGAAAAATTCACCCCTCCACTTT. J is TRBJ1-6 and V is TRBV28; 11 bases align to TRBD1. The germline CDR1 and CDR2 sequences are MDHEN and SYDVKM. The CDR3 sequence is 13 residues long. V shed 11 bases, J shed 7 bases, and the junction held 4 bases outside the gene matches.

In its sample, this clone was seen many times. CDR3 DNA: TGCAGCGTTAGCAGGGCATCGAACACCGGGGAGCTGTTTTTT. This encodes CSVSRASNTGELFF. The J gene is TRBJ2-2, the V gene TRBV29-1; a possible D gene is TRBD1 (5 bases). Trimming shortened V by 5 bases and J by 0 bases, and 10 bases separated the two germline ends. Germline lookup yields CDR1 SQVTM and CDR2 ANQGSEA. The CDR3 has 14 residues.

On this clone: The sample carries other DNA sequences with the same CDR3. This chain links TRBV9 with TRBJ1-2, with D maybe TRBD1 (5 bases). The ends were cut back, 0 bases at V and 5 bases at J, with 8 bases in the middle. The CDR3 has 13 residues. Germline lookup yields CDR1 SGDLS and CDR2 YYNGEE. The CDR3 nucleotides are TGTGCCAGCAGCGTAGAGGGGTTATATGGCTACACCTTC. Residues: CASSVEGLYGYTF.

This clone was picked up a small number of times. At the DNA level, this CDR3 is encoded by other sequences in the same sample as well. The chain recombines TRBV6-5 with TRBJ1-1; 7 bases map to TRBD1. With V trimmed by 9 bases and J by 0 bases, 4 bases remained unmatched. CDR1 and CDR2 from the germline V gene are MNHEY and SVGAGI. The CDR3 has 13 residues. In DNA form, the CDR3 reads TGTGCCAGTACCGGGACAGTGAACACTGAAGCTTTCTTT. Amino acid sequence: CASTGTVNTEAFF.

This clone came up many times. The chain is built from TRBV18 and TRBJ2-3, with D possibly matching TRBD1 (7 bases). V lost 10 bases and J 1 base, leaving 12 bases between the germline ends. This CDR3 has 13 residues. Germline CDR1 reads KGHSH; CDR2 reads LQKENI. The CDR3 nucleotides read TGTGCCACCCAGGGGGGCCGCACAGATACGCAGTATTTT. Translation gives CATQGGRTDTQYF.

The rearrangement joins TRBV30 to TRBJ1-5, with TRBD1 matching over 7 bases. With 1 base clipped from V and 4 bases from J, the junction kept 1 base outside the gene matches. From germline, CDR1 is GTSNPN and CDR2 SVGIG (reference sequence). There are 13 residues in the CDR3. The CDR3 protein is CAWSAGQNQPQHF. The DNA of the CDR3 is TGTGCCTGGAGTGCGGGACAGAATCAGCCCCAGCATTTT.

CDR3 nucleotides: TGTGCCAGCCTTAGATGGCAGGGGGACTATGGCTACACCTTC. It codes for CASLRWQGDYGYTF. V is TRBV28 and J is TRBJ1-2; 7 nucleotides match TRBD1. V lost 8 bases to trimming and J lost 3 bases; unmatched junction nucleotides: 9. This CDR3 is built from 14 residues. Germline V lookup: CDR1 MDHEN, CDR2 SYDVKM.

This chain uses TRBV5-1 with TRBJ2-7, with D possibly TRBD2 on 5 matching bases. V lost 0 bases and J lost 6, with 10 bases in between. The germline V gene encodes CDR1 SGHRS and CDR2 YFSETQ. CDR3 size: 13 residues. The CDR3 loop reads CASSLGTDSEQYF. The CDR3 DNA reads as TGCGCCAGCAGCTTGGGTACGGACTCCGAGCAGTACTTC.

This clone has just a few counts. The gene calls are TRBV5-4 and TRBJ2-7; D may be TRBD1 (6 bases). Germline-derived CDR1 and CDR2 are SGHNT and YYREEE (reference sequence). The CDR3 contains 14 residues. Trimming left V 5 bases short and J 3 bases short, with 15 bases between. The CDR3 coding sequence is TGTGCCAGCAGTAGGGAACAGGGAGTCTACGAGCAGTACTTC. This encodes CASSREQGVYEQYF.

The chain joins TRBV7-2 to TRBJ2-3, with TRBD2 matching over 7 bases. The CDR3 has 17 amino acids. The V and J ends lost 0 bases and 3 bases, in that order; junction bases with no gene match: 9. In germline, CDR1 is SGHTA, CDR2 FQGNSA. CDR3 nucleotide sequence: TGTGCCAGCAGCTTAGCGGGGAGGGCGTTCGGAACAGATACGCAGTATTTT. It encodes CASSLAGRAFGTDTQYF.

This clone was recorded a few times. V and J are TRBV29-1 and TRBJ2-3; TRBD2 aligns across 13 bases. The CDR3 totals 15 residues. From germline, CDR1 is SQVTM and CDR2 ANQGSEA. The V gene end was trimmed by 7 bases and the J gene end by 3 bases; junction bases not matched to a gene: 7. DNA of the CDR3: TGCAGCGCCATCGGACTAGCGGGAGCAACAGATACGCAGTATTTT. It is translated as CSAIGLAGATDTQYF.

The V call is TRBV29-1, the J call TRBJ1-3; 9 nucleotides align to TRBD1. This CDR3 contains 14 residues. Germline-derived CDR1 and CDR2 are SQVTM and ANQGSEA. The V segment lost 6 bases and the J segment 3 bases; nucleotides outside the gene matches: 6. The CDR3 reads CSVQETGGGNTIYF. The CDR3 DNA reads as TGCAGCGTACAAGAGACAGGGGGTGGAAACACCATATATTTT.

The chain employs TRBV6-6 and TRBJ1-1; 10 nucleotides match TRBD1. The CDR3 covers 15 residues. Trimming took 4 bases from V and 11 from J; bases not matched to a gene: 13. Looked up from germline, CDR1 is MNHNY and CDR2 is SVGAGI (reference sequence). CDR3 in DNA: TGTGCCAGCAGTTTCACCCGGGACAGGGGTGAACGGGCTTTCTTT. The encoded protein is CASSFTRDRGERAFF.

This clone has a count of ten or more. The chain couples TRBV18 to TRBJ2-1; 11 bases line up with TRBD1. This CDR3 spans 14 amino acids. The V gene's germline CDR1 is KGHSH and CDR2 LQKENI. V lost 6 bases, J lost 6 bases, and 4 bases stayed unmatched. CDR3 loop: CASSKGTGGNEQFF. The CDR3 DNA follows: TGTGCCAGCTCTAAAGGGACAGGGGGCAATGAGCAGTTCTTC.

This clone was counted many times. DNA for the CDR3: TGTGCCTGGTCCCGGACGGGAGAGCATGGCTACACCTTC. Amino acid sequence: CAWSRTGEHGYTF. The chain joins TRBV30 to TRBJ1-2; D remains unclear. Germline CDR1 is GTSNPN and CDR2 is SVGIG (reference sequence). V shed 5 bases and J shed 6 bases, with 16 bases lying between them. CDR3 size: 13 residues. The full variable domain, rest sourced from reference TRBV30 and TRBJ1-2, is SQTIHQWPATLVQPVGSPLSLECTVEGTSNPNLYWYRQAAGRGLQLLFYSVGIGQISSEVPQNLSASRPQDRQFILSSKKLLLSDSGFYLCAWSRTGEHGYTFGSGTRLTVV.